The present entry profiles one TCR beta chain with its context. This clone's antigen is unknown. Base qualities are not at hand, and no much larger clone is one base apart. CDR3 length: 17 amino acids, cysteine to phenylalanine. Of all the DNA, just the CDR3 is kept, 51 bases in frame from base 1. The trim is 4 bases for V and 1 base for J, with a gap of 17 bases between the germline ends. CDR1 and CDR2, per the germline V gene (reference sequence), are SEHNR and FQNEAQ. Receptor libraries were prepared by the immunoSEQ multiplex PCR assay. TCRdb mirrors the immuneACCESS table, restricted to in-frame sequences. Some clones are absent from its copies; in checked studies, under half trace to an unresolved V gene, and the reason for the others is unknown. This sample holds tens of thousands of clones; roughly 90% were observed only once. 4.7% of the sample is held by the ten biggest clonotypes. The data originate from a study of technical replicates of blood from a handful of donors (dated by TCRdb to about 2017).

The sequence was collected from a human donor in good health. Some clones in this sample may be carry-over from other donors' samples. Here the chain combines TRBV7-9 and TRBJ2-1; the D gene is perhaps TRBD2, on 5 matching bases. The sequenced sample consisted of PBMCs. The sequence in DNA is TGTGCCAGCAGCTCGGGGAACTTGGGTATTTCCTACAATGAGCAGTTCTTC. It codes for CASSSGNLGISYNEQFF.